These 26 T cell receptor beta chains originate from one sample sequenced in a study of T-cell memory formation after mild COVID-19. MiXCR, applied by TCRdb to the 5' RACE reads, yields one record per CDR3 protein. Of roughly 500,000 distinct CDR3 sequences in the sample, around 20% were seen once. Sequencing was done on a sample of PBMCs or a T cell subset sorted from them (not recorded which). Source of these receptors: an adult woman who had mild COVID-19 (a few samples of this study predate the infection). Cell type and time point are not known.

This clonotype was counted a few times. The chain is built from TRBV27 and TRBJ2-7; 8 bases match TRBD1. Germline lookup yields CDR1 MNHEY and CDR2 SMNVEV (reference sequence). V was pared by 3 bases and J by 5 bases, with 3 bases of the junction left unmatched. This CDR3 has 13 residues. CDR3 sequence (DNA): TGTGCCAGCAGTTTTTGGACAGGGAACGAGCAGTACTTC. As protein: CASSFWTGNEQYF.

The CDR3 loop reads CSARPGGPNTDTQYF. Written as DNA, the CDR3 is TGCAGTGCTCGCCCCGGTGGCCCTAACACAGATACGCAGTATTTT. The V call is TRBV20-1, the J call TRBJ2-3; D unresolved. Trimming shortened V by 5 bases and J by 2 bases, and 17 bases separated the two germline ends. Germline lookup yields CDR1 DFQATT and CDR2 SNEGSKA (reference sequence). This CDR3 has 15 amino acids.

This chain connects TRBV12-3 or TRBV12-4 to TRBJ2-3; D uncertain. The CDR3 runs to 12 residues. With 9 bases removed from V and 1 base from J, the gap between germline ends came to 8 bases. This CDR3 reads CASRWGTDTQYF. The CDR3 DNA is TGTGCCAGTCGATGGGGCACAGATACGCAGTATTTT.

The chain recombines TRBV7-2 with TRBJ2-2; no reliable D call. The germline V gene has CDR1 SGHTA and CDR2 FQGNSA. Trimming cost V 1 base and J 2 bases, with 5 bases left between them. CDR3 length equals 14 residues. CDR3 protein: CASSLVKNTGELFF. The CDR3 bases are TGTGCCAGCAGCTTAGTTAAAAACACCGGGGAGCTGTTTTTT.

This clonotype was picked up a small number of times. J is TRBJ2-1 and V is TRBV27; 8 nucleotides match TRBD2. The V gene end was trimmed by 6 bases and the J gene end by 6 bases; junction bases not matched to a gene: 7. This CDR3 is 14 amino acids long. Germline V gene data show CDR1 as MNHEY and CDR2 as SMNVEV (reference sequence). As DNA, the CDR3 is TGTGCCAGCAGCCCGGGACTAGGCTCCAATGAGCAGTTCTTC. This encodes CASSPGLGSNEQFF.

The CDR3: CASSQDRDSRPGGYGYTF. The CDR3 DNA reads TGTGCCAGCAGCCAAGATCGGGACTCCCGCCCTGGGGGCTATGGCTACACCTTC. The V call is TRBV14, the J call TRBJ1-2, with TRBD1 as a possible D gene (5 bases). Per germline, CDR1 SGHDN and CDR2 FVKESK. The CDR3 length is 18 residues. Trimming pared 0 bases from V and 4 bases from J, leaving 21 bases between.

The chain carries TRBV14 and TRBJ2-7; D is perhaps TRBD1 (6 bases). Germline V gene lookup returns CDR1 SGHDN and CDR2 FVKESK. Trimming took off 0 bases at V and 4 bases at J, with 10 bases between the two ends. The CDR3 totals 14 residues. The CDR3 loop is CASSQEFQGYEQYF. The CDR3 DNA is TGTGCCAGCAGCCAAGAATTCCAGGGGTACGAGCAGTACTTC.

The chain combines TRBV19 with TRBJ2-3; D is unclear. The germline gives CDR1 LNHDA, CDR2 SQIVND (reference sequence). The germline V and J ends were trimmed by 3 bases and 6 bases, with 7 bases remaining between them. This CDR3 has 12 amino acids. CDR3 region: CASSMGWDTQYF. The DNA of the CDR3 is TGTGCCAGTAGTATGGGCTGGGATACGCAGTATTTT. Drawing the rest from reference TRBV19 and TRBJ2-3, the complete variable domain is DGGITQSPKYLFRKEGQNVTLSCEQNLNHDAMYWYRQDPGQGLRLIYYSQIVNDFQKGDIAEGYSVSREKKESFPLTVTSAQKNPTAFYLCASSMGWDTQYFGPGTRLTVL.

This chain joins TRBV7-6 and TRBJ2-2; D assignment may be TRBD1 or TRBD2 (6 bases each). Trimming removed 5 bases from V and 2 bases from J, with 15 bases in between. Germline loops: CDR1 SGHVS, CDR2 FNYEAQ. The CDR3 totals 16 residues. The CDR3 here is CASSDIQGGNTGELFF. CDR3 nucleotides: TGTGCCAGCAGCGACATACAGGGAGGCAACACCGGGGAGCTGTTTTTT.

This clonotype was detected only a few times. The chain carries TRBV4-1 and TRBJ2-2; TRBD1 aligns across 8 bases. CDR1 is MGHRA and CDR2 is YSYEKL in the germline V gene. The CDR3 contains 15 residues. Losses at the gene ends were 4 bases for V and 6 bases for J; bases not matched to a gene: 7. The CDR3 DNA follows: TGCGCCAGCAGCCCGCAGATACAGGGGGCCGGGGAGCTGTTTTTT. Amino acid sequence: CASSPQIQGAGELFF.

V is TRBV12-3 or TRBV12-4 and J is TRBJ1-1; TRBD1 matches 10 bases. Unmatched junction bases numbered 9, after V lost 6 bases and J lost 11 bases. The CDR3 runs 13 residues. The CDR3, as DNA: TGTGCCAGCAGCTCCCGGGACAGGGGTACGGCTTTCTTT. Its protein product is CASSSRDRGTAFF.

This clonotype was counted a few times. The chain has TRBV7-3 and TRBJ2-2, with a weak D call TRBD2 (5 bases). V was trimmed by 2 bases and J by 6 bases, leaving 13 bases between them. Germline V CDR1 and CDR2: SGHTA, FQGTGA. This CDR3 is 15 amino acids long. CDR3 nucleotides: TGTGCCAGCAGCTTATATCCCAAGGGAGCCGGGGAGCTGTTTTTT. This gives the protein CASSLYPKGAGELFF.

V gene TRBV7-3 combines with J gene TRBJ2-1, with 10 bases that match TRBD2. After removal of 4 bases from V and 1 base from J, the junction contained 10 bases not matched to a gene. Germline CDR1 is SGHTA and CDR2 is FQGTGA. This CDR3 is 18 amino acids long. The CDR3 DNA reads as TGTGCCAGCAGCTCAACCGGCAGCGGGAGGGAATCCTACAATGAGCAGTTCTTC. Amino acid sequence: CASSSTGSGRESYNEQFF.

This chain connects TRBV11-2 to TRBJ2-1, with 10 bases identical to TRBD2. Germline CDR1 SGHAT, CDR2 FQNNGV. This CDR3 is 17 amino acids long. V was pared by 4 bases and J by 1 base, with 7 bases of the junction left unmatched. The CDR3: CASSSGLAQRSYNEQFF. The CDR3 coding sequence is TGTGCCAGCAGCTCGGGACTAGCGCAGAGGTCCTACAATGAGCAGTTCTTC. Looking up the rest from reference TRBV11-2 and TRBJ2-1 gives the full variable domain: EAGVAQSPRYKIIEKRQSVAFWCNPISGHATLYWYQQILGQGPKLLIQFQNNGVVDDSQLPKDRFSAERLKGVDSTLKIQPAKLEDSAVYLCASSSGLAQRSYNEQFFGPGTRLTVL.

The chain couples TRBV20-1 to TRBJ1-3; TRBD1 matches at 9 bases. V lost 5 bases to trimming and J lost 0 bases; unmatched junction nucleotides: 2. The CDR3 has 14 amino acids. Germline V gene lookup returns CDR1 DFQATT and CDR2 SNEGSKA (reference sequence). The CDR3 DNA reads TGCAGTGCTGACAGGGGGAGCTCTGGAAACACCATATATTTT. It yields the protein CSADRGSSGNTIYF.

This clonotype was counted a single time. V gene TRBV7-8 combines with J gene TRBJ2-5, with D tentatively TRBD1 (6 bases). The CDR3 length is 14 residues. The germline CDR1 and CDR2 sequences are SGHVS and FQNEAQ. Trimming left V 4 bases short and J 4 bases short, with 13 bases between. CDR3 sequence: CASSSRRTVETQYF. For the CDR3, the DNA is TGTGCCAGCAGCTCACGCCGGACAGTAGAGACCCAGTACTTC.

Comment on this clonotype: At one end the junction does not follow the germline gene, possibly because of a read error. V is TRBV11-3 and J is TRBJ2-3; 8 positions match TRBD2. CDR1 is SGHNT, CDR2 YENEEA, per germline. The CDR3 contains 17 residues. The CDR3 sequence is CANSRREAGGGTDTQYF. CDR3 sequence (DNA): TGTGCCAACAGCCGCCGGGAGGCGGGAGGAGGCACAGATACGCAGTATTTT.

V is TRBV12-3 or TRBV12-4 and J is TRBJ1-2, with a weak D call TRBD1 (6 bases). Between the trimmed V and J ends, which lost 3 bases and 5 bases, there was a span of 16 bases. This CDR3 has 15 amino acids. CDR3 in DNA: TGTGCCAGCAGTTTCGGACGGAGAGGGGGGTATGGCTACACCTTC. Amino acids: CASSFGRRGGYGYTF.

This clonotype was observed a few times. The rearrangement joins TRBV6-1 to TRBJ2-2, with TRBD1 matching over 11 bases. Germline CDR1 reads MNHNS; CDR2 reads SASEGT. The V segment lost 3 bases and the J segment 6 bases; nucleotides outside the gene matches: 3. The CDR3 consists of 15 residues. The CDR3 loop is CASSETGQGAGELFF. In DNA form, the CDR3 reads TGTGCCAGCAGTGAGACGGGACAGGGGGCCGGGGAGCTGTTTTTT.

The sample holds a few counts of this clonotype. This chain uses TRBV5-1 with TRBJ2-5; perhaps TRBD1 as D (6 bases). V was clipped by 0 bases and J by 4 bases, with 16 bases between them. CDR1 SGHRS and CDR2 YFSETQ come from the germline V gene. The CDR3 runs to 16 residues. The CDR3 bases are TGCGCCAGCAGCTTGGCTCCGACAGGTGTACTAGAGACCCAGTACTTC. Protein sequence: CASSLAPTGVLETQYF.

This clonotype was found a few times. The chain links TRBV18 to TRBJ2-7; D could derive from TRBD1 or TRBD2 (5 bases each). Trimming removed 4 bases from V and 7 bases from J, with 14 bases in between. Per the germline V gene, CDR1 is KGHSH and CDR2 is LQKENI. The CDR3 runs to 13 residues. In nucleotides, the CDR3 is TGTGCCAGCTCACTGGGACGAGTGGAAGAGCAGTACTTC. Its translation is CASSLGRVEEQYF. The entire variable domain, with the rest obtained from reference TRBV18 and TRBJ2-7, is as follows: NAGVMQNPRHLVRRRGQEARLRCSPMKGHSHVYWYRQLPEEGLKFMVYLQKENIIDESGMPKERFSAEFPKEGPSILRIQQVVRGDSAAYFCASSLGRVEEQYFGPGTRLTVT.

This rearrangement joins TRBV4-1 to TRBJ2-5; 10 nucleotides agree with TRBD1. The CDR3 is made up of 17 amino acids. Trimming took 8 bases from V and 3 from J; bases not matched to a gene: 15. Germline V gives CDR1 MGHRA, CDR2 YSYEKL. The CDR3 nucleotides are TGCGCCAGCTCGCGAGGAGTCGGGACAGGGGAAGAAGAGACCCAGTACTTC. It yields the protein CASSRGVGTGEEETQYF.

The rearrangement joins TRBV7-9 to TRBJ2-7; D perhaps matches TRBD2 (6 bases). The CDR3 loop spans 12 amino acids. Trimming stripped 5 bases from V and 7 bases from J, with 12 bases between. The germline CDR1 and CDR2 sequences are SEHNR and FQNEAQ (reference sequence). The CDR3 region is CASSKDGREQYF. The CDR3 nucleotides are TGTGCCAGCAGCAAAGATGGGAGGGAGCAGTACTTC.

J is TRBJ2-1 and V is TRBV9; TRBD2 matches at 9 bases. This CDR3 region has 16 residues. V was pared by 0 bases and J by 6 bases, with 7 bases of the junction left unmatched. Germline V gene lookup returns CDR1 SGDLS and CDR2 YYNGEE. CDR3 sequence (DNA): TGTGCCAGCAGCGTAGACTGGGGACTAGCTCGCAATGAGCAGTTCTTC. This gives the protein CASSVDWGLARNEQFF.

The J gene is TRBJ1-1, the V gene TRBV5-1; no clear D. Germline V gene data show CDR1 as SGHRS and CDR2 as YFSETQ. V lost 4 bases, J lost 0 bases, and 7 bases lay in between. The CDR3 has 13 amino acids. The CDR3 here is CASSPQLNTEAFF. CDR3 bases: TGCGCCAGCAGCCCCCAACTGAACACTGAAGCTTTCTTT.

The chain's CDR3 is CASSPGQGAITDTQYF. The CDR3 DNA follows: TGTGCCAGCAGCCCTGGACAGGGGGCAATCACAGATACGCAGTATTTT. This chain uses TRBV7-3 with TRBJ2-3; 11 nucleotides line up with TRBD1. J lost 2 bases, V lost 5 bases, and 6 bases had no gene match. Germline CDR1 and CDR2: SGHTA and FQGTGA. The CDR3 contains 16 residues.